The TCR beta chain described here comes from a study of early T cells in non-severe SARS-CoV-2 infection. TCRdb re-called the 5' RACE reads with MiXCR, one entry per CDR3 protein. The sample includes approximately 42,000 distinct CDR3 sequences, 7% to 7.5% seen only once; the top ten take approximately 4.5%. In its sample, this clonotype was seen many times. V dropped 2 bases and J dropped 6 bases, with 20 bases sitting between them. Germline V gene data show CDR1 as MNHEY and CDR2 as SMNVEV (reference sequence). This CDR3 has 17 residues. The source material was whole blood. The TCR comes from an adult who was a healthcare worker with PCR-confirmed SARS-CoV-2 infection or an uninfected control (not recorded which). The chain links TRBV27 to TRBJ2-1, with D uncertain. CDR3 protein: CASSLPNSDPSFNEQFF. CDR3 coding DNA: TGTGCCAGCAGTTTACCCAACAGTGACCCCTCTTTCAATGAGCAGTTCTTC.